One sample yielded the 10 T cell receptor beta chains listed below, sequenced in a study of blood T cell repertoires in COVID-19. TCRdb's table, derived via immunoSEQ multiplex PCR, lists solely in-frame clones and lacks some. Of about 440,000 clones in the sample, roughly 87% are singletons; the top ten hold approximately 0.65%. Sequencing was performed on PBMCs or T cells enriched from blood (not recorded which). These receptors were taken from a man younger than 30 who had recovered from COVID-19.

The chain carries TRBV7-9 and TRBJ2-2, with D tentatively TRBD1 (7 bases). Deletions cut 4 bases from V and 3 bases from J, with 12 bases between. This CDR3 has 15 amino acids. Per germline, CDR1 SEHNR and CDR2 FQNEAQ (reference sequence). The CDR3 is CASSSRDSYTGELFF. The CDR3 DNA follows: TGTGCCAGCAGCTCGCGGGACAGTTACACCGGGGAGCTGTTTTTT.

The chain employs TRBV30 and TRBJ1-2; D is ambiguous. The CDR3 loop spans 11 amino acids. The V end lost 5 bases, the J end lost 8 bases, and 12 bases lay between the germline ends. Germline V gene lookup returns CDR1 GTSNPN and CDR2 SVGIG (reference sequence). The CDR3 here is CAWAAGLGYTF. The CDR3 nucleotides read TGTGCCTGGGCCGCAGGACTCGGCTACACCTTC.

CDR3 nucleotide sequence: TGTGCCAGCTCACCGGGACAGAGAAGCTCCTACGAGCAGTACTTC. Encoded protein: CASSPGQRSSYEQYF. This chain links TRBV18 with TRBJ2-7, with 7 bases matching TRBD1. CDR1 is KGHSH, CDR2 LQKENI, per germline. J was trimmed by 0 bases and V by 3 bases; bases with no gene match: 5. This CDR3 region has 15 residues. The variable domain in full, with the rest retrieved from reference TRBV18 and TRBJ2-7, is NAGVMQNPRHLVRRRGQEARLRCSPMKGHSHVYWYRQLPEEGLKFMVYLQKENIIDESGMPKERFSAEFPKEGPSILRIQQVVRGDSAAYFCASSPGQRSSYEQYFGPGTRLTVT.

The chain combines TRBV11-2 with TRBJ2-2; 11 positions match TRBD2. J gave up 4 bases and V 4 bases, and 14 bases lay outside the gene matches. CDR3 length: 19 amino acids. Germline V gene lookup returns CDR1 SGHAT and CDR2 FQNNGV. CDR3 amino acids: CASSSLRLAGQRITGELFF. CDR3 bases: TGTGCCAGCAGCTCATTGAGACTAGCGGGGCAGAGGATCACCGGGGAGCTGTTTTTT.

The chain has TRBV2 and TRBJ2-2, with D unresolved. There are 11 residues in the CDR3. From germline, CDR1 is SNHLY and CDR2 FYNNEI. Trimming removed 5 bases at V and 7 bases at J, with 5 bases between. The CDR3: CASSFSGELFF. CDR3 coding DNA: TGTGCCAGCAGTTTCAGCGGGGAGCTGTTTTTT.

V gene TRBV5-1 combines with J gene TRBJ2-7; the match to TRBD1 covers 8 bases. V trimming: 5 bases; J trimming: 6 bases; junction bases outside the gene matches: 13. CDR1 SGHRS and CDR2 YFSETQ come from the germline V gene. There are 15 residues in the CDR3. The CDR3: CASSVLVGTGAEQYF. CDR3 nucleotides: TGCGCCAGCAGTGTTCTCGTGGGGACAGGTGCCGAGCAGTACTTC.

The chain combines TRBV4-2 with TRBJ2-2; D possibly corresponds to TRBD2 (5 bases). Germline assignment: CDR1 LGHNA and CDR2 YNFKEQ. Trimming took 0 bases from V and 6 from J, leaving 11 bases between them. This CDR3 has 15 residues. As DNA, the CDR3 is TGTGCCAGCAGCCAAGACAGGCTAGCTTCCGGGGAGCTGTTTTTT. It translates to CASSQDRLASGELFF.

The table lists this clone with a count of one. The CDR3 loop is CASSNRASYEQYF. Written as DNA, the CDR3 is TGTGCCAGCAGCAACAGGGCCTCCTACGAGCAGTACTTC. This rearrangement joins TRBV7-2 to TRBJ2-7; the D gene is possibly TRBD1 (6 bases). The CDR3 runs 13 residues. Per germline, CDR1 SGHTA and CDR2 FQGNSA. Deletions cut 5 bases from V and 0 bases from J, with 8 bases between.

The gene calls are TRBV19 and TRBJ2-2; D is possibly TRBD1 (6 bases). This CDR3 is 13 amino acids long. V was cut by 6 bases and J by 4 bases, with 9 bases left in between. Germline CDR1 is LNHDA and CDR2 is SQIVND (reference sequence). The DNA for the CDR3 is TGTGCCAGTAGGCAACAGGGCACCGGGGAGCTGTTTTTT. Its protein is CASRQQGTGELFF.

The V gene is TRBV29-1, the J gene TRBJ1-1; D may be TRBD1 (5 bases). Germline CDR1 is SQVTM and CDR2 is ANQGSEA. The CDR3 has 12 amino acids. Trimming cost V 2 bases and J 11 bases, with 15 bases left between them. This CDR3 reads CSVEWLGGSAFF. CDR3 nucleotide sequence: TGCAGCGTTGAATGGCTTGGGGGGAGCGCTTTCTTT.